This T cell receptor (beta chain) was sequenced during a study of CD8 T cells in ankylosing spondylitis. Study results and caveats: In peripheral blood, disease-linked CD8+ clones occurred at relatively low frequencies.

Concerning this clonotype: Its matching antigen is unknown.

Germline V gene lookup returns CDR1 SGHTA and CDR2 FQGNSA. There are 14 residues in the CDR3. V was pared by 9 bases and J by 7 bases, with 7 bases of the junction left unmatched. TCRdb processed the 5' RACE reads anew with MiXCR; each CDR3 protein has one entry. This repertoire shows around 39,000 distinct CDR3 sequences, approximately 15% found once; its top ten account for 45%. Sample: blood. The sequence was collected from a male donor with ankylosing spondylitis or in good health (not recorded which). This rearrangement joins TRBV7-2 to TRBJ2-1; 12 positions match TRBD2. Here the CDR3 reads CASTLAGGWNEQFF. The CDR3 DNA is TGTGCCAGTACTCTAGCGGGAGGGTGGAATGAGCAGTTCTTC.